A single sample is the source of the 15 T cell receptor beta chains below, sequenced in a study of CD8 T cells in ankylosing spondylitis (dated 2017 in TCRdb). Receptor libraries were prepared by 5' RACE. Sequencing relied on an Illumina HiSeq 2500. The public reads were quality trimmed at Q25 with fastp and then assembled into clones with MiXCR by TCRdb, keeping productive beta chains. Rows merge per CDR3 protein into single entries with the most common DNA and genes. The sample table holds under 200,000 distinct CDR3 sequences, of which 11% were seen once. Together, the top ten hold about 27% of the sample. Material: blood, either unsorted or a sorted T cell fraction (not recorded which). Receptors originate from a male donor with ankylosing spondylitis or in good health (not recorded which).

This clonotype has at least ten counts. The chain couples TRBV5-5 to TRBJ2-4; tentatively, D is TRBD2 (6 bases). The ends were cut back, 1 base at V and 8 bases at J, with 13 bases in the middle. The CDR3 is made up of 14 amino acids. The germline V gene encodes CDR1 SGHKS and CDR2 YYEKEE (reference sequence). DNA for the CDR3: TGTGCCAGCAGCTTGCGGCAGGGAGGCGACATTCAGTACTTC. Translation gives CASSLRQGGDIQYF.

The chain employs TRBV7-6 and TRBJ2-1, with TRBD1 matching 9 bases. This CDR3 spans 15 amino acids. Germline CDR1 SGHVS, CDR2 FNYEAQ. The ends lost 4 bases at V and 5 bases at J; junction bases unmatched: 6. The CDR3 region is CASSWAGTGNNEQFF. The CDR3 DNA reads TGTGCCAGCAGCTGGGCCGGGACAGGGAACAATGAGCAGTTCTTC. The whole variable domain, remainder taken from reference TRBV7-6 and TRBJ2-1, is GAGVSQSPRYKVTKRGQDVALRCDPISGHVSLYWYRQALGQGPEFLTYFNYEAQQDKSGLPNDRFSAERPEGSISTLTIQRTEQRDSAMYRCASSWAGTGNNEQFFGPGTRLTVL.

This clonotype was seen at least ten times. The chain is built from TRBV3-1 and TRBJ2-1; 13 bases are a match to TRBD2. Germline lookup yields CDR1 LGHDT and CDR2 YNNKEL (reference sequence). V was clipped by 8 bases and J by 7 bases; unmatched bases: 17. The CDR3 contains 18 residues. Here the CDR3 DNA reads TGTGCCAGCGGCCCCCCAGTCCGGACTAGCGGGAGCGGAAATGAGCAGTTCTTC. As protein: CASGPPVRTSGSGNEQFF.

At least ten counts were recorded for this clonotype. The J gene is TRBJ2-5, the V gene TRBV12-3 or TRBV12-4, with 8 positions matching TRBD1. With V trimmed by 4 bases and J by 3 bases, 7 bases remained unmatched. The CDR3 has 15 amino acids. CDR3 residues: CASSWGTGGEETQYF. The CDR3 DNA reads TGTGCCAGCAGTTGGGGGACAGGCGGAGAAGAGACCCAGTACTTC.

This clonotype has at least ten counts. The V call is TRBV11-2, the J call TRBJ2-5, with 8 bases lining up with TRBD2. This CDR3 region has 16 residues. Per the germline V gene, CDR1 is SGHAT and CDR2 is FQNNGV. The junction had 14 bases not matched to a gene; V was cut back by 6 bases and J by 5 bases. The CDR3 DNA follows: TGTGCCAGCAGATGGACCGGGACTAGAGGTTGGGAGACCCAGTACTTC. The encoded protein is CASRWTGTRGWETQYF.

This clonotype was recorded a few times. The chain uses TRBV20-1 and TRBJ2-7, with TRBD1 matching over 10 bases. V shed 2 bases, J shed 5 bases, and the junction held 6 bases outside the gene matches. CDR3 length: 14 amino acids. CDR1 DFQATT and CDR2 SNEGSKA come from the germline V gene (reference sequence). The CDR3 loop is CSARTGTGADEQYF. Here the CDR3 DNA reads TGCAGTGCTAGAACTGGGACAGGGGCAGACGAGCAGTACTTC.

This clonotype has a count of ten or more. This chain uses TRBV6-5 with TRBJ2-3; the match to TRBD1 covers 8 bases. This CDR3 has 16 residues. J gave up 2 bases and V 1 base, and 5 bases lay outside the gene matches. Germline values: CDR1 MNHEY, CDR2 SVGAGI. In DNA form, the CDR3 reads TGTGCCAGCAGTTACTTAGGGACAGGCGACACAGATACGCAGTATTTT. Amino acids: CASSYLGTGDTDTQYF.

This clonotype was counted many times. This chain joins TRBV5-5 and TRBJ1-3; D remains ambiguous. Trimming removed 0 bases at V and 7 bases at J, with 8 bases between. Germline CDR1 and CDR2: SGHKS and YYEKEE (reference sequence). The CDR3 is 13 residues long. For the CDR3, the DNA is TGTGCCAGCAGCTTGGGGTCGAGTAACACCATATATTTT. Translated: CASSLGSSNTIYF.

This clonotype was detected many times. The chain is built from TRBV6-2 or TRBV6-3 and TRBJ2-1; D assignment may be TRBD1 or TRBD2 (5 bases each). Germline loops: CDR1 MNHEY, CDR2 SVGEGT. Trimming removed 6 bases from V and 6 bases from J, with 24 bases in between. The CDR3 loop spans 17 amino acids. The CDR3 DNA sequence: TGTGCCAGCAGCCCTCCGGGACCCCCTTTAATCCTCAATGAGCAGTTCTTC. Protein sequence: CASSPPGPPLILNEQFF.

About this clonotype itself: It may be a read error: a sequence one base away is much more abundant. No conserved phenylalanine or tryptophan ends this CDR3, so it is likely a read error. The rearrangement links TRBV27 to TRBJ1-2; the D is unclear. CDR1 MNHEY and CDR2 SMNVEV come from the germline V gene (reference sequence). V lost 2 bases to trimming and J lost 0 bases, with 13 bases between them. This CDR3 has 16 residues. The CDR3 DNA follows: TGTGCCAGCAGTTTAACCAACCCCGGACCTAACTATGGCTACACCCTC. It codes for CASSLTNPGPNYGYTL.

This clonotype was recorded at least ten times. This sequence joins TRBV27 and TRBJ1-4, with D perhaps TRBD1 (5 bases). Trimming cost V 7 bases and J 0 bases, with 15 bases left between them. The germline V gene has CDR1 MNHEY and CDR2 SMNVEV (reference sequence). The CDR3 is 16 residues long. The CDR3 DNA is TGTGCCAGCACCACAGCGACAGATTCAACTAATGAAAAACTGTTTTTT. As protein: CASTTATDSTNEKLFF.

The gene calls are TRBV12-3 or TRBV12-4 and TRBJ2-1, with a tentative D call TRBD2 (6 bases). V was trimmed by 1 base and J by 4 bases, leaving 11 bases between them. This CDR3 contains 15 residues. Written as DNA, the CDR3 is TGTGCCAGCAGTTTAGGGGGGGTTCCTTACAATGAGCAGTTCTTC. This codes for CASSLGGVPYNEQFF.

This clonotype was counted between two and nine times. The chain couples TRBV6-1 to TRBJ2-1; TRBD2 matches 13 bases. The CDR3 runs 15 residues. CDR1 MNHNS and CDR2 SASEGT come from the germline V gene. The J segment lost 10 bases and the V segment lost 5 bases, leaving 8 bases of the junction unmatched. CDR3 sequence (DNA): TGTGCCAGCAGTACAAGGACTAGCGGGGGTTGGGAGCAGTTCTTC. This gives the protein CASSTRTSGGWEQFF.

The rearrangement uses TRBV25-1 and TRBJ2-5, with 8 bases matching TRBD1. Germline loops: CDR1 MGHDK, CDR2 SYGVNS. CDR3 length: 16 residues. Trimming removed 0 bases from V and 1 base from J; junction bases left unmatched: 4. The CDR3 protein is CASSEYRTGTQETQYF. The CDR3 nucleotides read TGTGCCAGCAGTGAATATAGGACAGGGACCCAAGAGACCCAGTACTTC.

This rearrangement joins TRBV7-2 to TRBJ1-5; no clear D. The CDR3 has 13 amino acids. V was cut by 1 base and J by 7 bases, with 8 bases left in between. CDR1 is SGHTA and CDR2 is FQGNSA in the germline V gene. The CDR3 DNA reads TGTGCCAGCAGCTTAGATATACGCCAGCCCCAGCATTTT. As protein: CASSLDIRQPQHF.